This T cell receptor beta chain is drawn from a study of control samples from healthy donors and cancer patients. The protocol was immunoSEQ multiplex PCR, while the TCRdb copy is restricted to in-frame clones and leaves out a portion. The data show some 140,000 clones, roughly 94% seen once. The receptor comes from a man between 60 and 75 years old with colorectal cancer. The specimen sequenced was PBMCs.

The CDR3 DNA reads TGTGCCAGCAGCGGGGACACTGAAGCTTTCTTT. Translated: CASSGDTEAFF. The chain has TRBV12-3 or TRBV12-4 and TRBJ1-1, with D unresolved. With 6 bases removed from V and 3 bases from J, the gap between germline ends came to 5 bases. This CDR3 has 11 amino acids.